The 2 T cell receptor beta chains below all came from one sample that was sequenced in a study of Graves' ophthalmopathy and Graves' hyperthyroidism. Amplification targeted the TCR beta CDR3 regions, with RNA transcripts as the source material. First-round RT-PCR with HTBI primers preceded a second-round multiplex PCR. TCRdb passed the multiplex PCR reads through MiXCR, listing each CDR3 protein once. The sample consists of a few hundred thousand distinct CDR3 sequences, 15% to 20% of them appearing once. Material for sequencing was peripheral blood. The receptors stem from an adult woman with stable Graves' hyperthyroidism.

This clonotype has at least ten counts. The rearrangement joins TRBV20-1 to TRBJ2-7; 8 bases align to TRBD1. This CDR3 has 16 amino acids. Germline V gives CDR1 DFQATT, CDR2 SNEGSKA (reference sequence). The V and J ends lost 1 base and 6 bases, in that order; junction bases with no gene match: 14. The CDR3 DNA sequence: TGCAGTGCTAGAGGACTGGACAGGGTACCCCTCTCCGAGCAGTACTTC. It specifies CSARGLDRVPLSEQYF.

This clonotype came up many times. In DNA form, the CDR3 reads TGCAGCGTTGAAGAGGCGGGACAGGGTACCTACGAGCAGTACTTC. This sequence encodes CSVEEAGQGTYEQYF. The V and J genes are TRBV29-1 and TRBJ2-7; 9 bases map to TRBD1. CDR3 length: 15 amino acids. The germline V gene has CDR1 SQVTM and CDR2 ANQGSEA. V lost 0 bases, J lost 2 bases, and 5 bases stayed unmatched.